A selection of T cell receptor beta chains follows, all from one sample in a study of T-cell reconstitution after alpha-beta-depleted transplantation in children. One entry per CDR3 protein results from TCRdb running MiXCR on the PCR reads. The sample lists about 340,000 distinct CDR3 sequences, approximately 10% seen once, with more than 2% in the top ten. This sample comprised PBMCs from the stem cell graft donor, obtained from the stem cell graft. These receptors originate from a human donor who donated a stem cell graft to a child with acute lymphoblastic leukemia. CDR3s include the opening cysteine and the closing phenylalanine or tryptophan. Each record gives: J gene, V gene, D gene, clone size, CDR3 length, CDR3 protein, CDR3 DNA. The D gene is left open where the match is weak. The size field is filled for only some rows; it gives once, few, many or a size class.

>TRBJ2-1|TRBV5-6|-|-|14
CASSLGTGSDEQFF
TGTGCCAGCAGCTTGGGTACAGGGTCTGATGAGCAGTTCTTC
>TRBJ2-3|TRBV7-9|-|-|15
CASSLESRATDTQYF
TGTGCCAGCAGCTTAGAATCCAGGGCCACAGATACGCAGTATTTT
>TRBJ2-1|TRBV19|-|many|14
CASSIGGSYNEQFF
TGTGCCAGCAGTATTGGCGGCTCCTACAATGAGCAGTTCTTC
>TRBJ2-1|TRBV7-9|-|-|15
CASSQGGPTYNEQFF
TGTGCCAGCAGCCAAGGGGGACCCACCTACAATGAGCAGTTCTTC
>TRBJ2-3|TRBV20-1|-|few|14
CSAREGWAWDTQYF
TGCAGTGCTAGAGAGGGATGGGCCTGGGATACGCAGTATTTT
>TRBJ1-1|TRBV20-1|-|-|14
CSAPWAGLNTEAFF
TGCAGTGCCCCTTGGGCAGGGCTGAACACTGAAGCTTTCTTT
>TRBJ2-1|TRBV5-6|-|-|13
CASSHGTDNEQFF
TGTGCCAGCAGCCACGGGACCGACAATGAGCAGTTCTTC
>TRBJ2-7|TRBV20-1|TRBD1|few|15
CSARSPAGGSYEQYF
TGCAGTGCTAGATCCCCGGCAGGGGGCTCCTACGAGCAGTACTTC
>TRBJ2-2|TRBV20-1|TRBD2|few|16
CSARVRLAGGTGELFF
TGCAGTGCTAGAGTTCGACTAGCGGGAGGCACCGGGGAGCTGTTTTTT
>TRBJ2-1|TRBV4-1|TRBD2|-|16
CASSQEGLAGAPEQFF
TGCGCCAGCAGCCAAGAAGGACTAGCGGGAGCCCCCGAGCAGTTCTTC
>TRBJ2-7|TRBV7-6|-|-|14
CASSGSAALYEQYF
TGTGCCAGCAGCGGCTCAGCGGCACTTTACGAGCAGTACTTC
>TRBJ2-7|TRBV29-1|-|many|13
CSVEDAFGYEQYF
TGCAGCGTTGAAGATGCGTTTGGGTACGAGCAGTACTTC
>TRBJ2-2|TRBV7-8|-|-|15
CASSLVGELTGELFF
TGTGCCAGCAGCTTAGTAGGCGAGTTAACCGGGGAGCTGTTTTTT
>TRBJ2-1|TRBV4-2|-|-|13
CASSRAGNNEQFF
TGTGCCAGCAGCCGCGCCGGGAACAATGAGCAGTTCTTC
>TRBJ2-7|TRBV7-8|-|-|15
CASSLTGPNSYEQYF
TGTGCCAGCAGCCTAACGGGACCAAACTCCTACGAGCAGTACTTC
>TRBJ2-7|TRBV20-1|-|-|11
CSASRGYEQYF
TGCAGTGCTAGTAGGGGTTACGAGCAGTACTTC
>TRBJ1-6|TRBV12-3/TRBV12-4|-|-|17
CASSPKGRSSYNSPLHF
TGTGCCAGCAGTCCCAAGGGCAGAAGCTCCTATAATTCACCCCTCCACTTT
>TRBJ1-6|TRBV12-3/TRBV12-4|-|-|13
CASSPDSNSPLHF
TGTGCCAGCAGTCCCGACAGTAATTCACCCCTCCACTTT
>TRBJ2-3|TRBV4-1|-|-|13
CASSQMRGDTQYF
TGCGCCAGCAGCCAGATGAGGGGGGATACGCAGTATTTT
>TRBJ1-5|TRBV12-3/TRBV12-4|-|-|15
CASSWAGASNQPQHF
TGTGCCAGCAGTTGGGCAGGGGCTAGCAATCAGCCCCAGCATTTT
>TRBJ2-7|TRBV28|TRBD2|few|14
CASSLKRDLYEQYF
TGTGCCAGCAGTTTGAAGCGGGACCTCTACGAGCAGTACTTC
>TRBJ1-1|TRBV5-1|-|few|15
CASSAGSQQNTEAFF
TGCGCCAGCAGCGCCGGCTCCCAGCAGAACACTGAAGCTTTCTTT
>TRBJ1-5|TRBV24-1|-|-|13
CATSDGFDQPQHF
TGTGCCACCAGTGATGGCTTCGATCAGCCCCAGCATTTT
>TRBJ1-5|TRBV7-8|-|many|17
CASSLAGLSGINQPQHF
TGTGCCAGCAGCTTAGCGGGCCTATCCGGAATCAATCAGCCCCAGCATTTT
>TRBJ1-2|TRBV28|TRBD1|-|14
CASSLVDRDYGYTF
TGTGCCAGCAGTTTAGTCGACAGGGACTATGGCTACACCTTC
>TRBJ1-6|TRBV7-9|TRBD1|few|16
CASSLPGQGWNSPLHF
TGTGCCAGCAGCTTACCGGGACAGGGATGGAATTCACCCCTCCACTTT
>TRBJ2-1|TRBV10-3|TRBD1|-|15
CAISGDRDQPNEQFF
TGTGCCATCAGTGGTGACAGGGACCAACCTAATGAGCAGTTCTTC
>TRBJ2-1|TRBV2|TRBD2|-|14
CASSGGLAAFYRFF
TGTGCCAGCAGCGGAGGACTAGCGGCCTTTTATAGGTTCTTC
>TRBJ1-1|TRBV7-2|-|-|13
CASSPHGGGEAFF
TGTGCCAGCAGCCCTCACGGGGGCGGTGAAGCTTTCTTT
>TRBJ2-1|TRBV7-2|-|-|17
CASSLASGPLSYNEQFF
TGTGCCAGCAGCTTAGCATCCGGGCCCTTATCCTACAATGAGCAGTTCTTC
>TRBJ2-3|TRBV12-3/TRBV12-4|-|many|15
CASSLGASGTDTQYF
TGTGCCAGCAGCTTGGGGGCTTCGGGCACAGATACGCAGTATTTT
>TRBJ1-5|TRBV28|TRBD1|-|18
CASSHRDRQEYSNQPQHF
TGTGCCAGCAGCCATAGGGACAGGCAAGAATATAGCAATCAGCCCCAGCATTTT
>TRBJ2-5|TRBV6-5|-|-|14
CASSYPGQGETQYF
TGTGCCAGCAGTTATCCGGGACAAGGAGAGACCCAGTACTTC
>TRBJ1-2|TRBV28|-|-|14
CASSSGTEVRGYTF
TGTGCCAGCAGTTCCGGGACGGAGGTCAGGGGCTACACCTTC
>TRBJ2-1|TRBV7-8|TRBD2|few|12
CASSSGTSGKFF
TGTGCCAGCAGCTCCGGGACTAGCGGGAAGTTCTTC
>TRBJ1-6|TRBV5-1|TRBD1|few|14
CACAPGQDNSPLHF
TGCGCCTGCGCCCCGGGACAGGACAATTCACCCCTCCACTTT
>TRBJ2-3|TRBV20-1|TRBD2|-|16
CSAIPRGLAGVDTQYF
TGCAGTGCTATACCCCGGGGACTAGCGGGAGTAGATACGCAGTATTTT
>TRBJ2-1|TRBV12-3/TRBV12-4|-|many|11
CASSLSWVQFF
TGTGCCAGCAGTTTATCGTGGGTGCAGTTCTTC
>TRBJ2-2|TRBV27|-|many|12
CASSRPTGELFF
TGTGCCAGCAGCCGCCCTACCGGGGAGCTGTTTTTT
>TRBJ2-1|TRBV20-1|TRBD2|few|15
CSAYGGLAGLNEQFF
TGCAGTGCTTATGGGGGGCTAGCGGGACTCAATGAGCAGTTCTTC
>TRBJ1-2|TRBV19|-|-|16
CASSLTYSQGPYGYTF
TGTGCCAGTAGTCTTACTTATTCACAGGGACCCTATGGCTACACCTTC
>TRBJ2-3|TRBV20-1|TRBD2|few|15
CSARDSGVSTDTQYF
TGCAGTGCGAGAGATAGCGGGGTCAGCACAGATACGCAGTATTTT
>TRBJ2-3|TRBV12-3/TRBV12-4|-|-|16
CASSLGFTEGTDTQYF
TGTGCCAGCAGTTTAGGCTTTACGGAGGGCACAGATACGCAGTATTTT
>TRBJ2-3|TRBV20-1|-|-|17
CSARGGGHKHSTDTQYF
TGCAGTGCTAGAGGGGGGGGGCACAAGCACAGCACAGATACGCAGTATTTT
>TRBJ2-5|TRBV9|TRBD2|many|15
CASSVASGSSETQYF
TGTGCCAGCAGCGTAGCTAGCGGGAGTTCGGAGACCCAGTACTTC
>TRBJ2-1|TRBV20-1|TRBD1|-|16
CCADVSRDRLGDEQFF
TGCTGTGCAGACGTGTCCCGGGACAGGTTAGGGGATGAGCAGTTCTTC
>TRBJ1-2|TRBV5-1|TRBD1|-|14
CASSLAPQGDGYTF
TGCGCCAGCAGCTTGGCCCCACAGGGGGATGGCTACACCTTC
>TRBJ2-1|TRBV11-2|-|-|15
CASGQSEGGDNEQFF
TGTGCCAGCGGCCAATCGGAAGGAGGGGACAATGAGCAGTTCTTC
>TRBJ2-7|TRBV5-5|-|-|14
CASSLAGFPGEQYF
TGTGCCAGCAGCTTGGCAGGGTTCCCGGGCGAGCAGTACTTC
>TRBJ2-5|TRBV7-8|TRBD2|many|15
CASSSGLAFQETQYF
TGTGCCAGCAGCTCGGGACTAGCGTTCCAAGAGACCCAGTACTTC
>TRBJ1-1|TRBV4-3|-|-|16
CASSQDDWVMNTEAFF
TGCGCCAGCAGCCAAGACGACTGGGTCATGAACACTGAAGCTTTCTTT